The source of this T cell receptor (beta chain) is a study of beta chain features in type 1 diabetes. Expressed TCRB transcripts were sequenced after all isolated RNA was converted to cDNA. TCRdb keeps only in-frame clones here, not all; method: immunoSEQ multiplex PCR. Of hundreds of thousands of clones listed, approximately 30% are singletons. The CDR3 has 15 amino acids. From germline, CDR1 is MNHEY and CDR2 SVGAGI. Trimming removed 5 bases from V and 6 bases from J, with 17 bases in between. General study points: People with Type 1 diabetes carried modestly yet significantly shorter TCRB CDR3s in all four CD4+ subsets.

Comment on this clone: Its specificity is not known.

A single heparinised draw of around 0.11 L on average was taken per donor. The clonotype comes from a man between 18 and 35 years old in good health. Source material: naive CD4+ T cells from blood. The V and J genes are TRBV6-5 and TRBJ2-4, with D possibly being TRBD2 (6 bases). This chain's CDR3 is CASSPPGTRGNIQYF. The CDR3 region has the DNA TGTGCCAGCAGTCCCCCCGGGACGCGGGGAAACATTCAGTACTTC.